This T cell receptor beta chain came from a study of cytomegalovirus exposure and HLA in healthy donors. This CDR3 has 13 amino acids. The germline V and J ends were trimmed by 5 bases and 5 bases, with 12 bases remaining between them. CDR1 and CDR2 (germline): LNHDA, SQIVND (reference sequence). PCR primers comprised 60 Vbeta and 13 Jbeta primers. Here immunoSEQ multiplex PCR was the method, and the copy in TCRdb shows in-frame clones only, minus some. The sample shows about 150,000 clones, approximately 73% of them seen only once. The chain carries TRBV19 and TRBJ1-1; possible D gene TRBD1, 6 bases. This TCR was sampled from a woman between 18 and 29 years old in good health and CMV-seronegative. Sequences were obtained from PBMCs. The CDR3 is CASSLEGGTEAFF. The CDR3 nucleotides are TGTGCCAGTAGTCTCGAGGGGGGGACTGAAGCTTTCTTT.